The 16 T cell receptor beta chains presented below share a single source sample, sequenced in a study of blood T cells in healthy people across ages. A sample-barcoded 5' primer and a J-beta primer mix were used in a second PCR of roughly 6 to 11 cycles. TCRdb called the 5' RACE reads again in MiXCR, with one record for every CDR3 protein. The sample consists of about 760,000 distinct CDR3 sequences, about 56% of them appearing once. The specimen sequenced was blood. The receptors were sampled from a man aged 40-55 years in good health.

The V call is TRBV4-1, the J call TRBJ2-1; 9 bases align to TRBD2. Germline CDR1 MGHRA, CDR2 YSYEKL. The CDR3 totals 17 residues. With V trimmed by 3 bases and J by 0 bases, 6 bases remained unmatched. CDR3 region: CASSHRIAGASYNEQFF. For the CDR3, the DNA is TGCGCCAGCAGCCACCGCATAGCGGGGGCCTCCTACAATGAGCAGTTCTTC.

In its sample, this clonotype was seen a few times. This chain joins TRBV28 and TRBJ1-2; 7 nucleotides match TRBD1. From germline, CDR1 is MDHEN and CDR2 SYDVKM. J gave up 10 bases and V 3 bases, and 11 bases lay outside the gene matches. This CDR3 is 14 amino acids long. CDR3 residues: CASSFVSGGMDYTF. The CDR3 DNA reads as TGTGCCAGCAGTTTTGTTTCAGGGGGTATGGACTACACCTTC.

The chain recombines TRBV5-1 with TRBJ2-1, with a tentative D call TRBD1 (5 bases). The CDR3 totals 16 residues. The germline V gene encodes CDR1 SGHRS and CDR2 YFSETQ. Trimming shortened V by 3 bases and J by 0 bases, and 13 bases separated the two germline ends. The CDR3 sequence: CASSSLQGGSYNEQFF. The CDR3 DNA reads TGCGCCAGCAGCTCCCTTCAGGGCGGCTCCTACAATGAGCAGTTCTTC. Complete variable domain (other parts from reference TRBV5-1 and TRBJ2-1): KAGVTQTPRYLIKTRGQQVTLSCSPISGHRSVSWYQQTPGQGLQFLFEYFSETQRNKGNFPGRFSGRQFSNSRSEMNVSTLELGDSALYLCASSSLQGGSYNEQFFGPGTRLTVL.

A few counts support this clonotype. The CDR3 loop reads CASSQGWSQKAFF. The CDR3 region has the DNA TGTGCCAGCAGCCAAGGGTGGAGTCAAAAAGCTTTCTTT. The chain joins TRBV7-2 to TRBJ1-1; the D is unclear. CDR1 and CDR2 from the germline V gene are SGHTA and FQGNSA. V dropped 5 bases and J dropped 9 bases, with 16 bases sitting between them. The CDR3 is 13 residues long.

On this clonotype itself: A much larger clone is a single base away; this may be a read error. This chain joins TRBV7-2 and TRBJ2-5; TRBD1 is a possible D gene (6 bases). Germline V gene data show CDR1 as SGHTA and CDR2 as FQGNSA. This CDR3 contains 14 residues. CDR3 coding DNA: TGTGCCAGCAGCCAGGGGTGGACGTTGGAGACCCGGTACTTC. Its protein product is CASSQGWTLETRYF.

This clonotype was found a few times. The chain couples TRBV7-2 to TRBJ2-3, with 9 nucleotides matching TRBD2. The germline gives CDR1 SGHTA, CDR2 FQGNSA. The V segment lost 1 base and the J segment 5 bases; nucleotides outside the gene matches: 4. This CDR3 comprises 15 residues. The CDR3 reads CASSLGLAARDTQYF. The CDR3 coding sequence is TGTGCCAGCAGCTTAGGACTAGCGGCGAGAGATACGCAGTATTTT.

Here the CDR3 reads CSVRRGGLTDTQYF. DNA of the CDR3: TGCAGCGTTAGGCGGGGGGGCCTCACAGATACGCAGTATTTT. This chain joins TRBV29-1 and TRBJ2-3; TRBD2 agrees at 9 bases. The CDR3 is 14 amino acids. Trimming removed 5 bases from V and 2 bases from J; junction bases left unmatched: 5. Germline assignment: CDR1 SQVTM and CDR2 ANQGSEA.

This chain connects TRBV15 to TRBJ1-5, with 7 bases that match TRBD1. Germline CDR1 is LNHNV and CDR2 is YYDKDF (reference sequence). After removal of 4 bases from V and 6 bases from J, the junction contained 6 bases not matched to a gene. There are 14 residues in the CDR3. CDR3 in DNA: TGTGCCACCAGCAAAAGAACAGGGGTTCAGCCCCAGCATTTT. Translated: CATSKRTGVQPQHF.

In this sample, this clonotype turned up a few times. The CDR3, as DNA: TGTGCCAGCACACAACGGGCCGAGGGTGGCGAGCAGTACTTC. Amino acid sequence: CASTQRAEGGEQYF. V and J are TRBV12-3 or TRBV12-4 and TRBJ2-4; tentatively, D is TRBD2 (5 bases). The J call is in doubt because the DNA end fits TRBJ2-7 better. The CDR3 totals 14 residues.

The rearrangement uses TRBV7-3 and TRBJ2-1; possible D gene TRBD2, 5 bases. V was clipped by 2 bases and J by 8 bases, with 16 bases between them. CDR3 size: 15 residues. CDR1 is SGHTA and CDR2 is FQGTGA in the germline V gene. In DNA, the CDR3 is TGTGCCAGCAGCTTATCTGCGGGTTGGGTCGATGAGCAGTTCTTC. Its protein product is CASSLSAGWVDEQFF. Filled out from reference TRBV7-3 and TRBJ2-1, the complete variable domain reads GAGVSQTPSNKVTEKGKYVELRCDPISGHTALYWYRQSLGQGPEFLIYFQGTGAADDSGLPNDRFFAVRPEGSVSTLKIQRTERGDSAVYLCASSLSAGWVDEQFFGPGTRLTVL.

The chain's CDR3 is CASRGQGVNTEAFF. CDR3 in DNA: TGTGCCAGCAGAGGACAGGGGGTTAACACTGAAGCTTTCTTT. This chain joins TRBV28 and TRBJ1-1; 10 bases match TRBD1. The CDR3 spans 14 residues. From germline, CDR1 is MDHEN and CDR2 SYDVKM. V lost 6 bases to trimming and J lost 2 bases; unmatched junction nucleotides: 3.

The gene calls are TRBV7-3 and TRBJ2-1; D unresolved. The assigned J gene may be wrong: the sequence end matches TRBJ2-7 better. The CDR3 extends over 20 amino acids. Germline V gene lookup returns CDR1 SGHTA and CDR2 FQGTGA. The CDR3, as DNA: TGTGCCAGCAGCTTAATCCCAGGCAACTTAAAGGAATGGTCCTACAATGAGCAGTACTTC. Translating it yields CASSLIPGNLKEWSYNEQYF.

In this sample, this clonotype turned up a few times. The J gene is TRBJ2-1, the V gene TRBV11-3; 9 bases map to TRBD1. J was trimmed by 10 bases and V by 5 bases; bases with no gene match: 12. This CDR3 is 15 amino acids long. Germline V gives CDR1 SGHNT, CDR2 YENEEA. CDR3 in amino acids: CASSRDRDQEMEQFF. DNA for the CDR3: TGTGCCAGCAGCCGGGACAGGGATCAGGAGATGGAGCAGTTCTTC.

The J gene is TRBJ2-7, the V gene TRBV13, with TRBD2 identical over 7 bases. This CDR3 is built from 16 residues. The J segment lost 3 bases and the V segment lost 2 bases, leaving 10 bases of the junction unmatched. Germline V gives CDR1 PRHDT, CDR2 FYEKMQ (reference sequence). CDR3 loop: CASSLFRGTTDYEQYF. DNA for the CDR3: TGTGCCAGCAGCTTATTTCGGGGGACTACAGACTACGAGCAGTACTTC.

Only a few counts were recorded for this clonotype. This chain uses TRBV5-1 with TRBJ2-3, with TRBD2 as a possible D gene (6 bases). Germline values: CDR1 SGHRS, CDR2 YFSETQ. This CDR3 has 15 residues. V was trimmed by 2 bases and J by 4 bases, leaving 14 bases between them. In nucleotides, the CDR3 is TGCGCCAGCAGCTTAGCGGGCACTATATCAGATACGCAGTATTTT. Protein product: CASSLAGTISDTQYF.

The rearrangement uses TRBV15 and TRBJ2-3; D ambiguous. The V gene's germline CDR1 is LNHNV and CDR2 YYDKDF (reference sequence). The CDR3 is made up of 14 amino acids. Trimming shortened V by 6 bases and J by 2 bases, and 12 bases separated the two germline ends. CDR3 loop: CATRIGRYTDTQYF. CDR3 bases: TGTGCCACCAGAATAGGGCGCTACACAGATACGCAGTATTTT.